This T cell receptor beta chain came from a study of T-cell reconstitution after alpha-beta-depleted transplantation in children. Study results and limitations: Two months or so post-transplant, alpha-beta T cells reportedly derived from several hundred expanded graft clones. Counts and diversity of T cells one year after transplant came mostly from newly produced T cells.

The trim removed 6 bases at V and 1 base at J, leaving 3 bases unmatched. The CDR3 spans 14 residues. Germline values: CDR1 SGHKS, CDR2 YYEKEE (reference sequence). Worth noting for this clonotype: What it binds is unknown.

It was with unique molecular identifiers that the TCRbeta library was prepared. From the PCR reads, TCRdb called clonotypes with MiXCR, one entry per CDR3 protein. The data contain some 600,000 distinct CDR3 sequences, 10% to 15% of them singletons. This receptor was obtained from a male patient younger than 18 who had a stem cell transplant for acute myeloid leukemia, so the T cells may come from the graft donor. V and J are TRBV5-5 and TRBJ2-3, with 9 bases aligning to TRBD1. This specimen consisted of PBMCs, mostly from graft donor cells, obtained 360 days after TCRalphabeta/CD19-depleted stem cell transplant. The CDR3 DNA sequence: TGTGCCAGCATCCGGACAGGGGGCACAGATACGCAGTATTTT. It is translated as CASIRTGGTDTQYF. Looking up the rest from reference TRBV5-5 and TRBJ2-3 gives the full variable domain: DAGVTQSPTHLIKTRGQQVTLRCSPISGHKSVSWYQQVLGQGPQFIFQYYEKEERGRGNFPDRFSARQFPNYSSELNVNALLLGDSALYLCASIRTGGTDTQYFGPGTRLTVL.